The TCR beta chain described here comes from a study of CD8 T cells in ankylosing spondylitis. Germline V CDR1 and CDR2: SEHNR, FQNEAQ (reference sequence). The CDR3 loop spans 14 amino acids. V was trimmed by 6 bases and J by 4 bases, leaving 13 bases between them. Study-wide findings and caveats: Enrichment of disease-linked clones was reportedly significant in matched ankylosing spondylitis synovial fluid.

From the 5' RACE reads, TCRdb called clonotypes with MiXCR, one entry per CDR3 protein. This table has more than 150,000 distinct CDR3 sequences, around 10% appearing once. The table lists this clonotype with a few counts. Its antigen is unknown. The sequence came from a male donor with ankylosing spondylitis or in good health (not recorded which). The chain carries TRBV7-9 and TRBJ2-1; a weak D match, TRBD1 (6 bases). The sequenced sample consisted of blood, either unsorted or a sorted T cell fraction (not recorded which). The DNA of the CDR3 is TGTGCCAGCAGGCATCCGGGACATTACAATGAGCAGTTCTTC. Protein product: CASRHPGHYNEQFF. Full variable domain (remainder filled in from reference TRBV7-9 and TRBJ2-1): DTGVSQNPRHKITKRGQNVTFRCDPISEHNRLYWYRQTLGQGPEFLTYFQNEAQLEKSRLLSDRFSAERPKGSFSTLEIQRTEQGDSAMYLCASRHPGHYNEQFFGPGTRLTVL.